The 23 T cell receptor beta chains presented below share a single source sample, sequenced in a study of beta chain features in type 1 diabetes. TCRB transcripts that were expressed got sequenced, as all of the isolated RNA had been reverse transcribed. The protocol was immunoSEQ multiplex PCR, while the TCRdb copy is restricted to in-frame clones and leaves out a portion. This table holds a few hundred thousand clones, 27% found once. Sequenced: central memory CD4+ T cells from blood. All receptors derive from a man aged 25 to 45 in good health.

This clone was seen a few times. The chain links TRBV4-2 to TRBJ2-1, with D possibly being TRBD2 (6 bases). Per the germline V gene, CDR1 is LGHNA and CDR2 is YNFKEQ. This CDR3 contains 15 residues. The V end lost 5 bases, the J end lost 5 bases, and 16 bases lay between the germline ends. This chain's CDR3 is CASSYRDSFDNEQFF. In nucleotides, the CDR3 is TGTGCCAGCAGCTACCGGGACTCCTTTGACAATGAGCAGTTCTTC.

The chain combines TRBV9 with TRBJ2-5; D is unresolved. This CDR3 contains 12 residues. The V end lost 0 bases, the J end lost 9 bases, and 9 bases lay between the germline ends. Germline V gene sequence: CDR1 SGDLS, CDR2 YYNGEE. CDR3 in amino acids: CASSVDERPQYF. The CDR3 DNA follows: TGTGCCAGCAGCGTAGATGAGAGACCCCAGTACTTC.

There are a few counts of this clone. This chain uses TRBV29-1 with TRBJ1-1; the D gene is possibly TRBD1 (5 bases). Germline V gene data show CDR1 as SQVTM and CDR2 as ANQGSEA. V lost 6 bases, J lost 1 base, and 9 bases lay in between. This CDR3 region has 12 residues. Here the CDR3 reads CSVKQGNTEAFF. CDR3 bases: TGCAGCGTAAAGCAGGGGAACACTGAAGCTTTCTTT. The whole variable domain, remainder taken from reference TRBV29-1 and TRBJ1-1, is SAVISQKPSRDICQRGTSLTIQCQVDSQVTMMFWYRQQPGQSLTLIATANQGSEATYESGFVIDKFPISRPNLTFSTLTVSNMSPEDSSIYLCSVKQGNTEAFFGQGTRLTVV.

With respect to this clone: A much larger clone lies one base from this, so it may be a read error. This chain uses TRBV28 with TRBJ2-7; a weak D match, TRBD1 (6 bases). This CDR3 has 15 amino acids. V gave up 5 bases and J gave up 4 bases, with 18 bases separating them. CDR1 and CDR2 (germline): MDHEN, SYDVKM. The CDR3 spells CASSRGSQPPYEQYF. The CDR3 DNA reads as TGTGCCAGCAGTAGGGGGTCTCAACCCCCTTACGAGCAGTACTTC.

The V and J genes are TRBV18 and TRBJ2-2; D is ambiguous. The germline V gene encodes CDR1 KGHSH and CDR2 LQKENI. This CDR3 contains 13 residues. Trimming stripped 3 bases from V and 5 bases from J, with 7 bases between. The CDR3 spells CASSPSRTGELFF. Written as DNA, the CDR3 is TGTGCCAGCTCACCTTCCAGGACCGGGGAGCTGTTTTTT.

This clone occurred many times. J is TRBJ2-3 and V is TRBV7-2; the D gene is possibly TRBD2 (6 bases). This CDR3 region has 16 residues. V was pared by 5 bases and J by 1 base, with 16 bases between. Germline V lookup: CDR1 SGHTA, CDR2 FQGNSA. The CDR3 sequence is CASSRMPGDGTDTQYF. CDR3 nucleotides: TGTGCCAGCAGCCGGATGCCGGGAGACGGCACAGATACGCAGTATTTT.

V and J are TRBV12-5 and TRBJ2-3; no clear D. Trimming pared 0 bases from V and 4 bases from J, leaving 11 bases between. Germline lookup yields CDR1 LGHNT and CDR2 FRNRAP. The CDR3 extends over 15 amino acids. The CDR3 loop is CASGLVHQSPDTQYF. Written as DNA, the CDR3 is TGTGCTAGTGGTTTGGTACACCAGAGTCCAGATACGCAGTATTTT.

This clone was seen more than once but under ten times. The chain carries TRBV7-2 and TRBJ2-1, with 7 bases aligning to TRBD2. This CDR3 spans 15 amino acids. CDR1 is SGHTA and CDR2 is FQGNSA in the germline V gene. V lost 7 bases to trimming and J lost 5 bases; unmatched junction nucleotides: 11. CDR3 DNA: TGTGCCAGCACCATCCTGGGGAGGGGCGACAATGAGCAGTTCTTC. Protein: CASTILGRGDNEQFF.

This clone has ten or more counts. CDR3 nucleotides: TGTGCCAGCAGCTTAGCGCGCACGTTCTCCTACAATGAGCAGTTCTTC. Translation gives CASSLARTFSYNEQFF. The chain combines TRBV7-2 with TRBJ2-1; D not certain. CDR1 SGHTA and CDR2 FQGNSA come from the germline V gene. Trimming cost V 0 bases and J 0 bases, with 9 bases left between them. CDR3 size: 16 residues.

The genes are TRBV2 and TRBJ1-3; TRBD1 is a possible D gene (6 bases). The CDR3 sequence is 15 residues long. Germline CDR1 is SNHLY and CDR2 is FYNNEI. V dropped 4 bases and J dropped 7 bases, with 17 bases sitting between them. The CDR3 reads CASSGARRGRNTIYF. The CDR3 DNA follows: TGTGCCAGCAGTGGGGCGCGCAGGGGACGGAACACCATATATTTT. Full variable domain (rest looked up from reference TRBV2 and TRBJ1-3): EPEVTQTPSHQVTQMGQEVILRCVPISNHLYFYWYRQILGQKVEFLVSFYNNEISEKSEIFDDQFSVERPDGSNFTLKIRSTKLEDSAMYFCASSGARRGRNTIYFGEGSWLTVV.

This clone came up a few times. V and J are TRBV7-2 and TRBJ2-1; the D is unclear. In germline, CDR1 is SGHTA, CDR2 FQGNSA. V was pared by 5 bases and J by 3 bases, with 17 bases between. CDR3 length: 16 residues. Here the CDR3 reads CASSPESAILYNEQFF. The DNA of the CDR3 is TGTGCCAGCAGCCCTGAATCGGCTATTCTCTACAATGAGCAGTTCTTC.

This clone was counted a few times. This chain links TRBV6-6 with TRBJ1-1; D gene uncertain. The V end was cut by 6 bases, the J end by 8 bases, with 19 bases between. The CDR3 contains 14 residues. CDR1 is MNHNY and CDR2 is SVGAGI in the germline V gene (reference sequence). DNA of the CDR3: TGTGCCAGCAGCCCCGCCGCCATCACGGGCGAAGCTTTCTTT. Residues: CASSPAAITGEAFF.

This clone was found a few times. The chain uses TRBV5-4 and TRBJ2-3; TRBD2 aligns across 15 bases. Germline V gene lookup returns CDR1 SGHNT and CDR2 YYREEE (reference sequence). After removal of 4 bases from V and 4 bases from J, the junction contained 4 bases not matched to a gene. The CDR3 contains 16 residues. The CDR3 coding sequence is TGTGCCAGCAGCCCTGGACTAGCGGGAGGGGCAGATACGCAGTATTTT. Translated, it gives CASSPGLAGGADTQYF.

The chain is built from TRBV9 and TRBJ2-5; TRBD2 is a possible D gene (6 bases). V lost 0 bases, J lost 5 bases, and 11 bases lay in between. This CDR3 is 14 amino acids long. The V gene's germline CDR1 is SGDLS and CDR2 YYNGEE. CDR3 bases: TGTGCCAGCAGCGTAGGGGCGGGAAGGGAGACCCAGTACTTC. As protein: CASSVGAGRETQYF.

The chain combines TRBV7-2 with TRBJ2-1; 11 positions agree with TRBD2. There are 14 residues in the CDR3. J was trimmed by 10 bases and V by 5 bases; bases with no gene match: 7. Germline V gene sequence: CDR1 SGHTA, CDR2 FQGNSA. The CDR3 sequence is CASSGSGGALEQFF. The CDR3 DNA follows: TGTGCCAGCAGCGGTAGCGGGGGGGCCCTCGAGCAGTTCTTC.

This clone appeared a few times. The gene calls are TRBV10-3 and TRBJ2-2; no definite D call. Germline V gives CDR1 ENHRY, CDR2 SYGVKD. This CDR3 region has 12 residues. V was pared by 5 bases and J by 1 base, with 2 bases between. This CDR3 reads CAISKNTGELFF. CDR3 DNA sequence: TGTGCCATCAGTAAGAACACCGGGGAGCTGTTTTTT.

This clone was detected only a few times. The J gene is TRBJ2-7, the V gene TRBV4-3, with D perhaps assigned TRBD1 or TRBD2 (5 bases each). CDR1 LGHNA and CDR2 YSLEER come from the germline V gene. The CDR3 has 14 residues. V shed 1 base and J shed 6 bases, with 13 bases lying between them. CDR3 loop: CASSQGGTSGEQYF. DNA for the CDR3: TGCGCCAGCAGCCAAGGAGGGACCTCGGGCGAGCAGTACTTC.

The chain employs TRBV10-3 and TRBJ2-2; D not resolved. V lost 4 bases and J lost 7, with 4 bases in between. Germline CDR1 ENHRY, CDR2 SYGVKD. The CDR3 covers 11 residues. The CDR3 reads CAISGGGELFF. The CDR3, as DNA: TGTGCCATCAGTGGGGGCGGGGAGCTGTTTTTT.

As DNA, the CDR3 is TGTGCCAGCAGACCCGGGACTAGCGGGAGGCCCTCCTACGAGCAGTACTTC. It yields the protein CASRPGTSGRPSYEQYF. The chain is built from TRBV27 and TRBJ2-7, with 15 bases aligning to TRBD2. Germline CDR1 and CDR2: MNHEY and SMNVEV (reference sequence). V was pared by 6 bases and J by 0 bases, with 6 bases of the junction left unmatched. The CDR3 runs 17 residues.

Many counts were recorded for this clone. CDR3 loop: CATNPERLAPMVEQFF. The CDR3 DNA is TGTGCCACCAACCCCGAGCGGCTGGCCCCAATGGTCGAGCAGTTCTTC. This chain joins TRBV7-9 and TRBJ2-1; D possibly corresponds to TRBD2 (5 bases). V lost 10 bases and J lost 10, with 29 bases in between. This CDR3 is 16 amino acids long. Germline CDR1 and CDR2: SEHNR and FQNEAQ (reference sequence).

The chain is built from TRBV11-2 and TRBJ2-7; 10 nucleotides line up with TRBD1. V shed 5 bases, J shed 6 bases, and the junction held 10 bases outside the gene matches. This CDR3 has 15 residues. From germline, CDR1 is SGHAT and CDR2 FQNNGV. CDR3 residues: CASSPGRDRGAEQYF. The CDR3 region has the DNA TGTGCCAGCAGCCCTGGCCGGGACAGGGGTGCCGAGCAGTACTTC.

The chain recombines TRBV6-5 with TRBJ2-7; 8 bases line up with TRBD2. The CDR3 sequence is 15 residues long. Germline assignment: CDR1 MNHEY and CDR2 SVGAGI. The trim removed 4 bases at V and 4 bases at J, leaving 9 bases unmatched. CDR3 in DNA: TGTGCCAGCAGTTCCGGAGCGGGAGTTACTTACGAGCAGTACTTC. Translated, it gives CASSSGAGVTYEQYF.

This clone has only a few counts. This CDR3 reads CASRIQRGTDQFF. The CDR3, as DNA: TGCGCCAGCAGAATCCAGCGAGGGACGGATCAGTTCTTC. V and J are TRBV5-1 and TRBJ2-1; either TRBD1 or TRBD2 may supply D (5 bases each). Trimming took 5 bases from V and 13 from J, leaving 19 bases between them. Germline lookup yields CDR1 SGHRS and CDR2 YFSETQ. The CDR3 covers 13 residues.